This T cell receptor beta chain emerged from a study of cytomegalovirus exposure and HLA in healthy donors (dated by TCRdb to 2017 to 2019). General notes on the study: According to a later analysis, one platform produced both the 100 to 150 validation repertoires and the 620 or so repertoires of the first cohort. The study aimed to test whether cataloging public T cell receptors could reveal signatures of past pathogen exposure. Besides the first cohort of 500 to 700 subjects, a separate validation cohort made up of 120 different subjects was used. The study combined high-throughput TCR immunosequencing, statistical association of individual TCRs with disease status, and machine learning to predict cytomegalovirus infection status. Here is what the overall study found, with its caveats: A later analysis found that TCRs clustered in the first cohort also tended to co-occur in the roughly 120 validation repertoires, with 94% of cluster scores above 0. A later analysis had no HLA typing for the validation cohort, so co-occurrence there was scored across all 130 or so repertoires. A few of the identified cytomegalovirus-associated TCR beta chains were confirmed in vitro to be specific for cytomegalovirus antigens. In both the original and validation cohorts, the classifier was reported to diagnose cytomegalovirus status with high specificity and sensitivity. The study listed 150 to 200 TCR beta chains as associated with cytomegalovirus. The authors suggested that the approach could potentially be generalized to other disease states and immunological phenotypes. Most TCR sequences were observed very rarely across donors, whereas some public TCRs were present in many individuals.

Turning to this clone: Its antigen target is currently unknown. Base qualities are not provided; no much larger clone lies one nucleotide away.

The donors belonged to the validation cohort of over a hundred subjects, which was separate from the approximately 660-subject first cohort. Library prep was done by the immunoSEQ multiplex PCR assay. The authors' analysis ran thus. A statistical classification framework was developed to diagnose cytomegalovirus status using the catalog of TCR beta chain sequences. Sourced from immuneACCESS, this table was stored by TCRdb with only in-frame sequences that have V and J called. A share of the clones is absent; for the studies checked, an unresolved V gene accounts for under half, and the remainder has no known explanation. V, J and clone size are taken as reported in that table, and D and trimming were inferred from the DNA itself. The sample profile shows over 110,000 clones; around 90% of them were found once. The ten most abundant clones make up under 9% of the sample. The sample taken for sequencing was PBMCs. The receptor was derived from a young man in good health and CMV-seropositive.

In nucleotides, the sequence is TGTGCCAGTAGTATAAATCCCAGAAACAATGAGCAGTTCTTC. It translates as CASSINPRNNEQFF. This chain is built from TRBV19 and TRBJ2-1; the D segment cannot be called with confidence. CDR1 and CDR2, looked up from the germline V gene (reference sequence), are LNHDA and SQIVND. The CDR3 contains 14 residues, cysteine and phenylalanine counted. Here the CDR3 DNA is all that survives: 42 bases in frame from base 1. V is pared back by 2 bases and J by 5 bases, with 10 bases lying between the germline termini.